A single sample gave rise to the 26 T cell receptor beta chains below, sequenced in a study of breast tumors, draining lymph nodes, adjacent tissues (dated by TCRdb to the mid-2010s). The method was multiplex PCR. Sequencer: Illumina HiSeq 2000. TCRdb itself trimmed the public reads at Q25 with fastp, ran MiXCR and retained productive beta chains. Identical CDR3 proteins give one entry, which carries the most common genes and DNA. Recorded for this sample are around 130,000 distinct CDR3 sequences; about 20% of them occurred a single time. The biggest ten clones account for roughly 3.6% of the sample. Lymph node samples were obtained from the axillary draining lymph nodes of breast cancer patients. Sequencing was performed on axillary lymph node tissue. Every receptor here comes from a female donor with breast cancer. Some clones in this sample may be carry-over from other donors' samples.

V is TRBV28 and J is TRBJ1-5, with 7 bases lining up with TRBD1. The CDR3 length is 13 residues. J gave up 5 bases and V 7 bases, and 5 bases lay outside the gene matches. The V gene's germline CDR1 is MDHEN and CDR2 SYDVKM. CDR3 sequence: CASNRDRDQPQHF. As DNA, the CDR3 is TGTGCCAGCAACAGGGACAGAGATCAGCCCCAGCATTTT.

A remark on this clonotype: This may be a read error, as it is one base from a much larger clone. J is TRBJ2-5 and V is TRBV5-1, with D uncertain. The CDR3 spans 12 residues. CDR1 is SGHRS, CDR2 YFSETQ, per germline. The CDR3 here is CASSFSKETQCF. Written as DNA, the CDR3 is TGCGCCAGCAGCTTCTCTAAAGAGACCCAGTGCTTC.

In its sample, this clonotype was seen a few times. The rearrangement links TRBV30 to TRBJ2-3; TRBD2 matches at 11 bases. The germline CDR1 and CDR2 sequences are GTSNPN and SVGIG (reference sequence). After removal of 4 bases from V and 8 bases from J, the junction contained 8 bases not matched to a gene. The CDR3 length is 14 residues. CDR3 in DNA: TGTGCCTGGATTGTAGCGGGAGGGGTAGGTACGCAGTATTTT. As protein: CAWIVAGGVGTQYF.

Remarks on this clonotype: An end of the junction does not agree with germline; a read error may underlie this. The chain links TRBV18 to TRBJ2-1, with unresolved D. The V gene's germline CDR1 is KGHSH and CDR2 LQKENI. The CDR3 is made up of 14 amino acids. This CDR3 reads CASSPPSSYNGQFF. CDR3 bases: TGTGCCAGCTCACCACCATCCTCCTACAATGGGCAGTTCTTC.

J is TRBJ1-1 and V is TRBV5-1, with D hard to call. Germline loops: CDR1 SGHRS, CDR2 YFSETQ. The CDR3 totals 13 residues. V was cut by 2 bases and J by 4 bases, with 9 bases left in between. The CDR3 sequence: CASSLKRATEAFF. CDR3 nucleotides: TGCGCCAGCAGCTTAAAACGGGCCACTGAAGCTTTCTTT.

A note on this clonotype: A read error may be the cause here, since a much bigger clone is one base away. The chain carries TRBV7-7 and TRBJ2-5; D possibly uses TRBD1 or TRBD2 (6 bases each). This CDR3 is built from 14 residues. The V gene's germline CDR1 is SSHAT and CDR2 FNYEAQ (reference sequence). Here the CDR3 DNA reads TGTACTAGCAGCTCCAGGACAGTTCAAGAGACCCAGTACTTC. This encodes CTSSSRTVQETQYF.

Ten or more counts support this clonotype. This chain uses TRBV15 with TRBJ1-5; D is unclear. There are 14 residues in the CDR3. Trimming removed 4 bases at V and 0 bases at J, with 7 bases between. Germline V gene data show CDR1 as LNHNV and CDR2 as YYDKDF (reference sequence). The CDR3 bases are TGTGCCACCAGCACCAGTTATAGCAATCAGCCCCAGCATTTT. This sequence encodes CATSTSYSNQPQHF. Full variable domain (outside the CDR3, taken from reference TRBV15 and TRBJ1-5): DAMVIQNPRYQVTQFGKPVTLSCSQTLNHNVMYWYQQKSSQAPKLLFHYYDKDFNNEADTPDNFQSRRPNTSFCFLDIRSPGLGDTAMYLCATSTSYSNQPQHFGDGTRLSIL.

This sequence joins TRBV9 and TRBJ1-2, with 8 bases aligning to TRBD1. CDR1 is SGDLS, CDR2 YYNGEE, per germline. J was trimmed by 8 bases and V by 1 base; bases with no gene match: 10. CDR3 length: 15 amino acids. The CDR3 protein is CASSVSGQGQRGYTF. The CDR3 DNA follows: TGTGCCAGCAGCGTAAGCGGACAGGGTCAACGCGGCTACACCTTC.

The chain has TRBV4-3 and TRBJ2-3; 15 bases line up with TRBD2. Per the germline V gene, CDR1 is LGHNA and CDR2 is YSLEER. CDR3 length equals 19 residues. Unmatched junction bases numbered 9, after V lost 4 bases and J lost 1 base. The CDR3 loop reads CASSPPGLAGGLGTDTQYF. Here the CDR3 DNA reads TGCGCCAGCAGCCCCCCCGGACTAGCGGGGGGGCTTGGCACAGATACGCAGTATTTT.

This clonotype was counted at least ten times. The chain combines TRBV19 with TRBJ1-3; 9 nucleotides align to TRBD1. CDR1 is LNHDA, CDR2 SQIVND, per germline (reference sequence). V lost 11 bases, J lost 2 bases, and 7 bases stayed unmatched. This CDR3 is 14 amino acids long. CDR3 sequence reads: CAARDRAPGNTIYF. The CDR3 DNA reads TGTGCCGCTCGGGACAGGGCTCCTGGAAACACCATATATTTT.

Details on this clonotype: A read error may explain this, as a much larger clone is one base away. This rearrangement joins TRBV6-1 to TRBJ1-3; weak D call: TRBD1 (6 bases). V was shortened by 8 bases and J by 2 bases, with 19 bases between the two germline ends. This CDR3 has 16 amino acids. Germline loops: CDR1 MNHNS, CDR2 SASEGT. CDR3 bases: TGTGCCAGCCATATTATCCCCGGACAGACTGGAAACACCATATATTTT. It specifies CASHIIPGQTGNTIYF.

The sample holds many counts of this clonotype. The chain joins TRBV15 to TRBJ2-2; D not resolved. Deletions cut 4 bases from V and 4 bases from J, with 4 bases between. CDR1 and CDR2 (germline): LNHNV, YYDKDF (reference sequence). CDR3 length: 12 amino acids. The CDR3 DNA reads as TGTGCCACCAGCATAGGCACCGGGGAGCTGTTTTTT. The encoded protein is CATSIGTGELFF.

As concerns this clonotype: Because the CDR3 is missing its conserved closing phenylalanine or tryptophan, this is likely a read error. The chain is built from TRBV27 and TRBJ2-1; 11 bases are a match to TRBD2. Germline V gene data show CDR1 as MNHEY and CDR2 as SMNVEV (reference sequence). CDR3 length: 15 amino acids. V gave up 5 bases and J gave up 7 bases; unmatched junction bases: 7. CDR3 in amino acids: CASSHGTSGKNEQFL. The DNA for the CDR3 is TGTGCCAGCAGTCACGGGACTAGCGGCAAAAATGAGCAGTTCCTC.

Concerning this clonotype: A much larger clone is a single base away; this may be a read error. CDR3: CASGLGLGALLYF. CDR3 in DNA: TGTGCCAGCGGCTTGGGGTTGGGGGCACTCCTGTATTTT. The chain couples TRBV7-2 to TRBJ2-3; a weak D match, TRBD1 (6 bases). CDR3 length: 13 amino acids. Germline CDR1 SGHTA, CDR2 FQGNSA.

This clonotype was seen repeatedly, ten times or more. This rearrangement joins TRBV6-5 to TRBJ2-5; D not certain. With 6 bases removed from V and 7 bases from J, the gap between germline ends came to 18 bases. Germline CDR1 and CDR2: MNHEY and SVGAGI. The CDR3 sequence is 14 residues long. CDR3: CASSQNLALGTQYF. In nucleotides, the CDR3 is TGTGCCAGCAGCCAAAACTTGGCGTTAGGGACCCAGTACTTC.

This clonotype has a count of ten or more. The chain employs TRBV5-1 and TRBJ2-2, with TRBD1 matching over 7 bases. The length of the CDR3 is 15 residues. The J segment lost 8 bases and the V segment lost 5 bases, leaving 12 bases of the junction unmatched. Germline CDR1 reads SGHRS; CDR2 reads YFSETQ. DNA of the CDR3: TGCGCCAGCAGGTCTGGACAGGCCAGAGGTGGGGAGCTGTTTTTT. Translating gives CASRSGQARGGELFF.

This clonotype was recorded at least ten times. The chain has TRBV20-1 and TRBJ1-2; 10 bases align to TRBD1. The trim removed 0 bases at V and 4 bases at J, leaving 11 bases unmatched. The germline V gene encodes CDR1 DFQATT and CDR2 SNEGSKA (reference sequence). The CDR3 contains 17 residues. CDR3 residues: CSARDLKTGGVSYGYTF. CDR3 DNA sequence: TGCAGTGCTAGAGATCTGAAGACAGGGGGCGTGAGCTATGGCTACACCTTC.

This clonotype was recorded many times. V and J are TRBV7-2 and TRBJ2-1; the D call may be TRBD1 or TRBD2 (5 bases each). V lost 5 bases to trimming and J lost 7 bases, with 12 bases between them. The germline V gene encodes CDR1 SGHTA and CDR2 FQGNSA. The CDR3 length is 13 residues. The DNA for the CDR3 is TGTGCCAGCAGCCGTGGGGGACCTAATGAGCAGTTCTTC. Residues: CASSRGGPNEQFF.

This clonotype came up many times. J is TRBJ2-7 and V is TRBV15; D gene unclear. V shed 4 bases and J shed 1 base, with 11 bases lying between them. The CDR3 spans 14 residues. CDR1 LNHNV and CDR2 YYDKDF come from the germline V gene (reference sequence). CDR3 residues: CATSTDRRSYEQYF. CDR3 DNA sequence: TGTGCCACCAGCACGGACCGACGATCCTACGAGCAGTACTTC.

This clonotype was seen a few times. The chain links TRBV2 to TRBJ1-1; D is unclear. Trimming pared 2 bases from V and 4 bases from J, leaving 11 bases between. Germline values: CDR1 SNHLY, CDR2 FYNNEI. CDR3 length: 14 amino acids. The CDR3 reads CASSEYFGRTEAFF. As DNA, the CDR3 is TGTGCCAGCAGTGAATATTTTGGACGCACTGAAGCTTTCTTT.

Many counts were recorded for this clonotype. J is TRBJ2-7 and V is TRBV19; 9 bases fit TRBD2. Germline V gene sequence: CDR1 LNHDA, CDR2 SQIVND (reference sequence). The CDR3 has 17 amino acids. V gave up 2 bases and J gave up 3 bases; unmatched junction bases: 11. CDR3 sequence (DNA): TGTGCCAGTAGTATAAGAGTGGGGCTAGCGGGGTTCTACGAGCAGTACTTC. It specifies CASSIRVGLAGFYEQYF.

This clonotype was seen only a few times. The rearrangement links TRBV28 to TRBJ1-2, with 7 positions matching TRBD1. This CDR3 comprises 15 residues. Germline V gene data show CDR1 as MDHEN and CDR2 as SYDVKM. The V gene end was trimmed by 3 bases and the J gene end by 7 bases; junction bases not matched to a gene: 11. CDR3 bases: TGTGCCAGCAGTTTCAGGCCGACAGGGTCGTCTGGCTACACCTTC. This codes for CASSFRPTGSSGYTF.

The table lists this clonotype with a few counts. The CDR3 loop reads CSADGTGRYYGYTF. CDR3 nucleotide sequence: TGCAGTGCAGACGGGACAGGACGGTACTATGGCTACACCTTC. The chain carries TRBV20-1 and TRBJ1-2; 8 bases match TRBD1. The CDR3 is made up of 14 amino acids. Trimming cost V 6 bases and J 3 bases; bases outside gene matches: 9. CDR1 and CDR2 (germline): DFQATT, SNEGSKA (reference sequence).

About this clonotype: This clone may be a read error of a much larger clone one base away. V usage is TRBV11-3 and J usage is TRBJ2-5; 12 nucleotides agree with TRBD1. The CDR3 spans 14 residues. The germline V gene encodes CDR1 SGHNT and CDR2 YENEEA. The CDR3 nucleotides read TGTGCCAGCAGCGCCGGGACAGGGGGCGAGACCCGGTACTTC. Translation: CASSAGTGGETRYF.

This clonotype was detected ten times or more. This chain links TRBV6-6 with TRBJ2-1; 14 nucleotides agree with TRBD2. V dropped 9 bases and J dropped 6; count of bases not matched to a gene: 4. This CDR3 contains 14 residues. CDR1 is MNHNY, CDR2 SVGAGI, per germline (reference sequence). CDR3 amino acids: CASLTSGGANEQFF. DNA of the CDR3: TGTGCCAGTTTGACTAGCGGGGGGGCCAATGAGCAGTTCTTC.

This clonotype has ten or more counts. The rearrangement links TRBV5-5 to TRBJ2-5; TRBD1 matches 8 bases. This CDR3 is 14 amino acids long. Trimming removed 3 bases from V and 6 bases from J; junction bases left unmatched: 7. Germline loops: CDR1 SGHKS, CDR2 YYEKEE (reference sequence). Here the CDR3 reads CASSSTQGAKTQYF. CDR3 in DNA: TGTGCCAGCAGCTCTACCCAGGGGGCGAAGACCCAGTACTTC. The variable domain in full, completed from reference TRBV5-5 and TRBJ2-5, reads DAGVTQSPTHLIKTRGQQVTLRCSPISGHKSVSWYQQVLGQGPQFIFQYYEKEERGRGNFPDRFSARQFPNYSSELNVNALLLGDSALYLCASSSTQGAKTQYFGPGTRLLVL.